A single sample gave rise to the 5 T cell receptor beta chains below, sequenced in a study of breast tumors, draining lymph nodes, adjacent tissues. TCRdb independently ran MiXCR on the multiplex PCR reads; one entry per CDR3 protein. The sample has approximately 7,100 distinct CDR3 sequences, around three quarters seen once; the top ten hold under 45%. The sequenced sample consisted of tumor-adjacent breast tissue. The receptor source for this set is a female donor with breast cancer. Some clones in this sample may be carry-over from other donors' samples.

The J gene is TRBJ2-3, the V gene TRBV2, with 7 bases matching TRBD1. The germline gives CDR1 SNHLY, CDR2 FYNNEI. V lost 6 bases, J lost 0 bases, and 0 bases stayed unmatched. The length of the CDR3 is 13 residues. As DNA, the CDR3 is TGTGCCAGCAGGGGACAGAGCACAGATACGCAGTATTTT. As protein: CASRGQSTDTQYF.

This clonotype was recorded only once. This chain joins TRBV5-1 and TRBJ2-1, with D perhaps matching TRBD2 (5 bases). This CDR3 has 15 amino acids. V lost 4 bases and J 7 bases, leaving 18 bases between the germline ends. Germline lookup yields CDR1 SGHRS and CDR2 YFSETQ. CDR3 sequence: CASSGLMGVRNEQFF. CDR3 sequence (DNA): TGCGCCAGCAGCGGCCTAATGGGAGTTCGTAATGAGCAGTTCTTC.

This chain links TRBV7-9 with TRBJ2-1; 8 positions match TRBD2. The V and J ends lost 6 bases and 6 bases, in that order; junction bases with no gene match: 4. The germline gives CDR1 SEHNR, CDR2 FQNEAQ (reference sequence). The CDR3 has 13 residues. The CDR3 DNA is TGTGCCAGCAGGGGACTAGGAGGCAATGAGCAGTTCTTC. Its protein product is CASRGLGGNEQFF.

This chain uses TRBV20-1 with TRBJ2-7; D remains unclear. Germline V CDR1 and CDR2: DFQATT, SNEGSKA (reference sequence). V gave up 5 bases and J gave up 1 base, with 6 bases separating them. The CDR3 runs 11 residues. Written as DNA, the CDR3 is TGCAGTGCTGCCCCTTCCTACGAGCAGTACTTC. Encoded protein: CSAAPSYEQYF.

A remark on this clonotype: The junction and the germline gene differ at one end; a read error may be behind it. The genes are TRBV20-1 and TRBJ1-1; 7 bases agree with TRBD1. From germline, CDR1 is DFQATT and CDR2 SNEGSKA (reference sequence). CDR3 length: 13 amino acids. The DNA of the CDR3 is TGCAGTGCTGGAGAGGGGGCGAACACTGAAGCTTTCTTT. It specifies CSAGEGANTEAFF.